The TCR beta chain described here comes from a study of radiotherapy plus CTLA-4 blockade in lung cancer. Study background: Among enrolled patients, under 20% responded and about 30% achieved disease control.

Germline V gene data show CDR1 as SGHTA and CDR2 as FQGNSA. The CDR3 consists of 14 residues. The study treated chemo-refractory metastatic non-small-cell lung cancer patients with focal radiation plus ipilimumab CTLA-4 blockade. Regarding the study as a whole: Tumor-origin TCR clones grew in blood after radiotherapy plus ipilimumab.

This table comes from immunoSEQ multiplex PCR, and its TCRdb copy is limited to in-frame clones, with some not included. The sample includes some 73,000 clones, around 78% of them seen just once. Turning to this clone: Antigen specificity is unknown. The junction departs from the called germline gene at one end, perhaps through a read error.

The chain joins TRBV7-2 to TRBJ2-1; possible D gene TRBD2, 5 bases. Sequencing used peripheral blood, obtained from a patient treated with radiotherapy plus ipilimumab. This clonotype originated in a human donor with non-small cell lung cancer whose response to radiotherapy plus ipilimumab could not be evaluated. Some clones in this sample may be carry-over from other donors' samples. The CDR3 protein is CAGSLMTTSDEQFF. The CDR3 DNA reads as TGTGCCGGCAGCTTAATGACTACGTCCGATGAGCAGTTCTTC.